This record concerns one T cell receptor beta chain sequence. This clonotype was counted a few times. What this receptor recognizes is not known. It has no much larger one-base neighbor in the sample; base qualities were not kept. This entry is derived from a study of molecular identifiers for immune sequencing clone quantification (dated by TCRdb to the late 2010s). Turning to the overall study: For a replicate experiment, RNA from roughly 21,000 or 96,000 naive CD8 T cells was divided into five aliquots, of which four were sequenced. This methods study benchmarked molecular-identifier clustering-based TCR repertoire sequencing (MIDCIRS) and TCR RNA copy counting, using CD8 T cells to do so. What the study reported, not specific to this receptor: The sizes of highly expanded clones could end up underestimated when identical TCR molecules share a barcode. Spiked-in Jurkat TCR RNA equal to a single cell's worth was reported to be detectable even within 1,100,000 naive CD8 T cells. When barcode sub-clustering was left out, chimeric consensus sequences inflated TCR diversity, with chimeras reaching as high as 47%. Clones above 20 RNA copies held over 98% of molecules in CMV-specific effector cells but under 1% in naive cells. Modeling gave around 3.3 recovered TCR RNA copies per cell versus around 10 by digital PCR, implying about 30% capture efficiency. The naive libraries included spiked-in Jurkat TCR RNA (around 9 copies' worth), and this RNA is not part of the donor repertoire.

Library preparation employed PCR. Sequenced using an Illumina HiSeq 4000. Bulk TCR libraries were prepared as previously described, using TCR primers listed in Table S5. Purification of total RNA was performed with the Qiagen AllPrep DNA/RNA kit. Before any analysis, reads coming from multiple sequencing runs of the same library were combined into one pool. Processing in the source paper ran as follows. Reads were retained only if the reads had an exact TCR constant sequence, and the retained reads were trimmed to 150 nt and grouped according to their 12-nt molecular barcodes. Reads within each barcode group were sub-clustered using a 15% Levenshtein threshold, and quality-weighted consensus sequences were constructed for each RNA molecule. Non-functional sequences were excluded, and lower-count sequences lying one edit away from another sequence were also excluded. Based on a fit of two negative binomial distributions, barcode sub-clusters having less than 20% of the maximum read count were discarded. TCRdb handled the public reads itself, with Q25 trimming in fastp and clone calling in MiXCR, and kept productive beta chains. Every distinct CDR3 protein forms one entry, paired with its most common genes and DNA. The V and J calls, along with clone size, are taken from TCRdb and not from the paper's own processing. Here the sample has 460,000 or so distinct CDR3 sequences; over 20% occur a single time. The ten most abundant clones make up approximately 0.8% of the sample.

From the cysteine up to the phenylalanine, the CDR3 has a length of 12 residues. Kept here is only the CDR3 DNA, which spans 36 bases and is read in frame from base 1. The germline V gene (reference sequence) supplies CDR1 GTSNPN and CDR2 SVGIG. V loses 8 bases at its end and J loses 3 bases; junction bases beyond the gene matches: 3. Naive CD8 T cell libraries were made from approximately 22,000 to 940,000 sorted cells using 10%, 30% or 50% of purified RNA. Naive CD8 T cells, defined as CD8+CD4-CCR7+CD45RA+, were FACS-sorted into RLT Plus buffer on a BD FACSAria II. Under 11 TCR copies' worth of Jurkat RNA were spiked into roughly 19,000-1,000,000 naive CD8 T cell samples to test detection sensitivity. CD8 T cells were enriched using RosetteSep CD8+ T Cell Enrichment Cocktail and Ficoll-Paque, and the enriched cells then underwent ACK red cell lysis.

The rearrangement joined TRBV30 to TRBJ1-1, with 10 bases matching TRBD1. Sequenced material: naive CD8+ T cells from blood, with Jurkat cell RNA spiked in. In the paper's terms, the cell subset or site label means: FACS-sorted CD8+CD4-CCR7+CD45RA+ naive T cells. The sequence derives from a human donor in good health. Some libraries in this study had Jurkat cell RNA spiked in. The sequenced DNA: TGTGCCACGGGACAGGGGTACACTGAAGCTTTCTTT. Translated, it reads CATGQGYTEAFF.